These T cell receptor beta chains were read from a single sample in a study of identical twins. A single record per CDR3 protein comes from TCRdb applying MiXCR to the 5' RACE reads. This repertoire shows 500,000 to 550,000 distinct CDR3 sequences, about 20% found once; its top ten account for approximately 0.52%. This sample was shared with a second study, whose subject was yellow fever vaccine responses in identical twins.

Sequenced input: CD4+ T cells sorted from blood. The origin of the receptors is a woman between 18 and 30 years old in good health. Both conserved end residues are part of each CDR3. Fields, in order: J gene, clone size, V gene, CDR3 protein. Only some rows state a clone size, as once, few, many or a class for expanded clones.

J gene: TRBJ2-7; clone size: .; V gene: TRBV9; CDR3 protein: CASSATGSKTDEQYF
J gene: TRBJ2-6; clone size: few; V gene: TRBV18; CDR3 protein: CASSPSIGAGANVLTF
J gene: TRBJ1-2; clone size: many; V gene: TRBV5-1; CDR3 protein: CASSLDQGRGYTF
J gene: TRBJ2-2; clone size: .; V gene: TRBV20-1; CDR3 protein: CSASPLLAGGRTGELFF
J gene: TRBJ1-5; clone size: few; V gene: TRBV4-1; CDR3 protein: CASSQDHALDSNQPQHF
J gene: TRBJ2-1; clone size: few; V gene: TRBV10-3; CDR3 protein: CATSLAVSYNEQFF
J gene: TRBJ2-2; clone size: .; V gene: TRBV12-3/TRBV12-4; CDR3 protein: CASSTAGQGNTGELFF
J gene: TRBJ2-2; clone size: few; V gene: TRBV29-1; CDR3 protein: CSVEKGTGELFF
J gene: TRBJ1-6; clone size: few; V gene: TRBV20-1; CDR3 protein: CSGGSYNSPLHF
J gene: TRBJ1-5; clone size: .; V gene: TRBV6-2/TRBV6-3; CDR3 protein: CASKTHRQDSNQPQHF
J gene: TRBJ2-2; clone size: few; V gene: TRBV20-1; CDR3 protein: CSANPPRNTGELFF
J gene: TRBJ2-5; clone size: .; V gene: TRBV5-1; CDR3 protein: CASSPGVGLRRETQYF
J gene: TRBJ2-1; clone size: once; V gene: TRBV10-3; CDR3 protein: CAISGREGNEQFF
J gene: TRBJ2-1; clone size: few; V gene: TRBV10-3; CDR3 protein: CAIKGLASSYNEQFF
J gene: TRBJ2-7; clone size: few; V gene: TRBV7-2; CDR3 protein: CASSLAGTKTYEQYF
J gene: TRBJ1-1; clone size: .; V gene: TRBV28; CDR3 protein: CATFGKGTNTEAFF
J gene: TRBJ1-4; clone size: few; V gene: TRBV28; CDR3 protein: CASRITGRSNEKLFF
J gene: TRBJ2-5; clone size: .; V gene: TRBV20-1; CDR3 protein: CSARSGQGLGETQYF
J gene: TRBJ1-2; clone size: .; V gene: TRBV10-2; CDR3 protein: CASSESGKGRGGYTF
J gene: TRBJ2-1; clone size: .; V gene: TRBV4-2; CDR3 protein: CASSQVGTSGNNEQFF
J gene: TRBJ2-7; clone size: .; V gene: TRBV19; CDR3 protein: CASNPGAGPLEQYF
J gene: TRBJ2-2; clone size: .; V gene: TRBV11-2; CDR3 protein: CASSRLSATPNTGELFF
J gene: TRBJ2-2; clone size: few; V gene: TRBV4-2; CDR3 protein: CASSQETITGELFF
J gene: TRBJ1-2; clone size: few; V gene: TRBV6-1; CDR3 protein: CASRTTGIYGYTF
J gene: TRBJ2-1; clone size: few; V gene: TRBV5-5; CDR3 protein: CASNLVGGSVFF
J gene: TRBJ1-1; clone size: .; V gene: TRBV9; CDR3 protein: CASSVGANMNTEAFF
J gene: TRBJ2-7; clone size: few; V gene: TRBV7-2; CDR3 protein: CASSLAPSGVYEQYF
J gene: TRBJ2-3; clone size: .; V gene: TRBV12-3/TRBV12-4; CDR3 protein: CASTPIRDRVADTQYF
J gene: TRBJ2-1; clone size: .; V gene: TRBV14; CDR3 protein: CASSQDLAGGRHEQFF
J gene: TRBJ2-2; clone size: .; V gene: TRBV12-3/TRBV12-4; CDR3 protein: CASSFSPSGSPNTGELFF